This TCR beta chain was captured by sequencing in a study of response to subunit inactivated influenza vaccine (dated by TCRdb to about 2018). Some background on the complete study: Deep quantitative profiling of the T cell receptor repertoire was used in the study to follow responses to a trivalent subunit inactivated influenza vaccine. Broad study findings and their caveats: The authors proposed that each seasonal influenza vaccination may bring in only a limited number of new T cells.

Library generation was performed with RT-PCR. The run used an Illumina HiSeq 2500. TCRdb trimmed the raw reads at Q25, called clones with MiXCR and kept productive beta chains. CDR3 protein duplicates are merged, each entry listing the most common genes and DNA. This sample gives around 580,000 distinct CDR3 sequences in total; about 10% of them show up just once. Roughly 10% of the sample is held by the ten biggest clonotypes. This clonotype was seen more than once but under ten times. It lacks a known antigen. Per-base quality was not reported, and no clone a single base away is much larger than it. The germline V gene supplies CDR1 MNHNS and CDR2 SASEGT. V loses 7 bases, J loses 8 bases, and the germline ends lie 15 bases apart. The cysteine opens and the phenylalanine closes a CDR3 of 13 amino acids. The read is trimmed to its CDR3 DNA, 39 bases read in frame from base 1.

This clonotype was obtained from a man aged 45 to 65 who received an inactivated influenza vaccine. Donor details come from another sample of the same person, matched by shared clones. Rearrangement joined TRBV6-1 to TRBJ2-4; a tentative D call is TRBD1 (6 bases match). Sequencing was performed on PBMCs from blood, taken on the day of vaccination. The CDR3 loop reads CASTRAGADIQYF. The nucleotide sequence reads as follows: TGTGCCAGCACTCGGGCAGGGGCGGACATTCAGTACTTC.